These T cell receptor beta chains were read from a single sample in a study of T cells in Graves' hyperthyroidism and ophthalmopathy. TCRdb re-derived calls from the multiplex PCR reads in MiXCR, one entry per CDR3 protein. The data contain more than 300,000 distinct CDR3 sequences, under 20% of them singletons. Sequenced material: blood. The source of these receptors is a man between 18 and 29 years old with Graves' ophthalmopathy. Both conserved end residues are part of each CDR3. The order of the fields is J gene, V gene, clone size, D gene, CDR3 protein, CDR3 DNA. A D gene is named only where the DNA matches it firmly. Rows may omit the clone size; those that give it use once, few, many or a size class.

j_gene: TRBJ2-1
v_gene: TRBV5-6
abundance: few
d_gene: TRBD1
CDR3aa: CASSTTDRGWYNEQFF
CDR3nt: TGTGCCAGCTCGACCACGGACAGGGGATGGTACAATGAGCAGTTCTTC

j_gene: TRBJ2-7
v_gene: TRBV18
abundance: many
d_gene: TRBD1
CDR3aa: CASSTDGTAGYEQYF
CDR3nt: TGTGCCAGCTCAACCGACGGGACAGCCGGCTACGAGCAGTACTTC

j_gene: TRBJ2-5
v_gene: TRBV5-1
abundance: few
d_gene: .
CDR3aa: CASGNPQETQYF
CDR3nt: TGCGCCAGCGGGAACCCCCAAGAGACCCAGTACTTC

j_gene: TRBJ2-3
v_gene: TRBV14
abundance: few
d_gene: TRBD2
CDR3aa: CASSDRTSGGTRGDTQYF
CDR3nt: TGTGCCAGCAGCGACCGGACTAGCGGGGGAACCAGGGGAGATACGCAGTATTTT

j_gene: TRBJ1-4
v_gene: TRBV2
abundance: many
d_gene: TRBD1
CDR3aa: CASSEGQGNEKLFF
CDR3nt: TGTGCCAGCAGTGAGGGACAGGGTAATGAAAAACTGTTTTTT

j_gene: TRBJ1-2
v_gene: TRBV7-9
abundance: many
d_gene: .
CDR3aa: CASSLEQNLGYTF
CDR3nt: TGTGCCAGCAGCTTAGAACAGAACCTTGGCTACACCTTC

j_gene: TRBJ2-2
v_gene: TRBV9
abundance: .
d_gene: TRBD1
CDR3aa: CASSDTQGGELFF
CDR3nt: TGTGCCAGCAGCGATACACAGGGGGGAGAGTTGTTTTTT

j_gene: TRBJ1-5
v_gene: TRBV12-3/TRBV12-4
abundance: .
d_gene: TRBD1
CDR3aa: CASSSTGVQPQHF
CDR3nt: TGTGCCAGCAGTTCGACAGGGGTTCAGCCCCAGCATTTT

j_gene: TRBJ1-5
v_gene: TRBV7-9
abundance: .
d_gene: .
CDR3aa: CASSRGVNQPQHF
CDR3nt: TGTGCCTCCAGCCGGGGGGTGAATCAGCCCCAGCATTTT

j_gene: TRBJ1-6
v_gene: TRBV2
abundance: many
d_gene: TRBD1
CDR3aa: CASADRGQSPLHF
CDR3nt: TGTGCCAGCGCCGACAGGGGGCAATCACCCCTCCACTTT

j_gene: TRBJ1-1
v_gene: TRBV5-6
abundance: .
d_gene: TRBD1
CDR3aa: CASSPGTDEAFF
CDR3nt: TGTGCCAGCAGCCCCGGGACAGATGAAGCTTTCTTT

j_gene: TRBJ1-3
v_gene: TRBV9
abundance: few
d_gene: .
CDR3aa: CASSAIPTPISGNTIYF
CDR3nt: TGTGCCAGCAGCGCCATCCCTACACCGATCTCTGGAAACACCATATATTTT

j_gene: TRBJ2-1
v_gene: TRBV11-1
abundance: medium-sized
d_gene: .
CDR3aa: CASSLQGQLGNEQFF
CDR3nt: TGTGCCAGCAGCCTCCAGGGGCAGCTAGGGAATGAGCAGTTCTTC

j_gene: TRBJ1-2
v_gene: TRBV5-1
abundance: many
d_gene: TRBD1
CDR3aa: CASSTDRDGYTF
CDR3nt: TGCGCCAGCAGTACCGACAGGGATGGCTACACCTTC

j_gene: TRBJ2-5
v_gene: TRBV9
abundance: .
d_gene: .
CDR3aa: CASSSRTEETQYF
CDR3nt: TGTGCCAGCAGCTCACGGACAGAAGAGACCCAGTACTTC

j_gene: TRBJ2-3
v_gene: TRBV20-1
abundance: .
d_gene: TRBD2
CDR3aa: CSALLAGTDTQYF
CDR3nt: TGCAGTGCTTTACTAGCGGGCACAGATACGCAGTATTTT

j_gene: TRBJ2-7
v_gene: TRBV9
abundance: .
d_gene: TRBD2
CDR3aa: CASSATSGAAYEQHF
CDR3nt: TGTGCCAGCAGCGCAACTAGCGGGGCCGCCTACGAGCAGCACTTC

j_gene: TRBJ1-1
v_gene: TRBV9
abundance: many
d_gene: .
CDR3aa: CASSVGGIGGPTEAFF
CDR3nt: TGTGCCAGCAGCGTAGGGGGTATCGGGGGGCCTACTGAAGCTTTCTTT

j_gene: TRBJ1-5
v_gene: TRBV5-6
abundance: .
d_gene: .
CDR3aa: CASSLGPGTTNQPQHF
CDR3nt: TGTGCCAGCAGCTTGGGTCCAGGGACAACTAATCAGCCCCAGCATTTT

j_gene: TRBJ2-6
v_gene: TRBV19
abundance: .
d_gene: .
CDR3aa: CASRSDSGANVLTF
CDR3nt: TGTGCCAGTCGGAGTGACTCTGGGGCCAACGTCCTGACTTTC

j_gene: TRBJ2-2
v_gene: TRBV10-3
abundance: few
d_gene: TRBD1
CDR3aa: CASTSDRGPRVTGELFF
CDR3nt: TGTGCCTCCACGAGCGACAGGGGGCCGCGGGTCACCGGGGAGCTGTTTTTT

j_gene: TRBJ2-3
v_gene: TRBV2
abundance: many
d_gene: TRBD2
CDR3aa: CASRGGGTDTQYF
CDR3nt: TGTGCCAGCAGGGGGGGGGGCACAGATACGCAGTATTTT

j_gene: TRBJ2-5
v_gene: TRBV28
abundance: many
d_gene: .
CDR3aa: CASSKKGSSDLETQYF
CDR3nt: TGTGCCAGCAGTAAAAAGGGGAGTTCCGATTTAGAGACCCAGTACTTC

j_gene: TRBJ1-2
v_gene: TRBV30
abundance: few
d_gene: .
CDR3aa: CAGPKTDYGYTF
CDR3nt: TGTGCCGGGCCCAAGACGGACTATGGCTACACCTTC

j_gene: TRBJ1-1
v_gene: TRBV20-1
abundance: .
d_gene: .
CDR3aa: CSANKPGNTEAFF
CDR3nt: TGCAGTGCTAACAAACCGGGGAACACTGAAGCTTTCTTT

j_gene: TRBJ1-1
v_gene: TRBV18
abundance: .
d_gene: .
CDR3aa: CASSRGFCTEAFF
CDR3nt: TGTGCCAGCTCACGAGGGTTTTGCACTGAAGCTTTCTTT

j_gene: TRBJ1-4
v_gene: TRBV24-1
abundance: .
d_gene: .
CDR3aa: CATSDTFIPQRRDYEKLFF
CDR3nt: TGTGCCACCAGTGATACATTTATCCCTCAAAGGAGGGATTATGAAAAACTGTTTTTT

j_gene: TRBJ1-3
v_gene: TRBV10-3
abundance: .
d_gene: .
CDR3aa: CAISGSTTSSGNTIYF
CDR3nt: TGTGCCATCAGTGGGTCGACAACCAGCTCTGGAAACACCATATATTTT

j_gene: TRBJ2-5
v_gene: TRBV12-5
abundance: .
d_gene: .
CDR3aa: CASAPESQETQYF
CDR3nt: TGTGCTAGTGCCCCCGAGAGCCAAGAGACCCAGTACTTC